These 28 T cell receptor beta chains originate from one sample sequenced in a study of blood T cells in healthy people across ages. Next came a second PCR, run for about 6 to 12 cycles, which used a sample-barcoded 5' primer along with a J-beta primer mix. TCRdb reprocessed the 5' RACE reads with MiXCR, giving one entry per CDR3 protein. Here the sample spans roughly 1.9 million distinct CDR3 sequences, 35% to 50% being singletons. The material sequenced was blood. The receptors derive from a human donor in good health.

This chain connects TRBV28 to TRBJ2-1, with 8 bases fitting TRBD2. The end of the DNA is better explained by TRBJ2-7, so the J call may be wrong. The CDR3 totals 14 residues. Germline assignment: CDR1 MDHEN and CDR2 SYDVKM. CDR3 region: CASRASGGIYEQYF. CDR3 coding DNA: TGTGCCAGTAGGGCCAGCGGGGGCATTTACGAGCAGTACTTC.

The chain couples TRBV20-1 to TRBJ2-7, with 9 bases lining up with TRBD1. CDR3 size: 14 residues. Germline V gene sequence: CDR1 DFQATT, CDR2 SNEGSKA (reference sequence). J was trimmed by 4 bases and V by 4 bases; bases with no gene match: 8. The CDR3 here is CSAKGQGLRYEQYF. CDR3 in DNA: TGCAGTGCTAAAGGACAGGGGTTAAGATACGAGCAGTACTTC.

J is TRBJ2-4 and V is TRBV7-3, with a possible D match to TRBD2 (5 bases). The V end was cut by 3 bases, the J end by 13 bases, with 19 bases between. Germline V lookup: CDR1 SGHTA, CDR2 FQGTGA. This CDR3 has 14 residues. The CDR3 region is CASSLTPEANEQYF. Written as DNA, the CDR3 is TGTGCCAGCAGCTTGACACCGGAGGCTAATGAGCAGTACTTC.

This clonotype came up a few times. At one boundary the junction diverges from the germline segment, which might be a read error. V gene TRBV5-1 combines with J gene TRBJ1-4; 9 bases match TRBD1. The germline gives CDR1 SGHRS, CDR2 YFSETQ. This CDR3 comprises 15 residues. The CDR3 DNA is TGCACCAGCAGCTCCCGGGACAGGGAGGTCGAAAAACTGTTTTTT. Residues: CTSSSRDREVEKLFF.

This clonotype has more than one count but fewer than ten. The CDR3 region has the DNA TGTGCCAGCAGTTACCGGAGGCCCAGAACTTTCTTT. It encodes CASSYRRPRTFF. The rearrangement links TRBV6-2 or TRBV6-3 to TRBJ1-1, with no clear D. CDR1 and CDR2 from the germline V gene are MNHEY and SVGEGT. The V gene lost 2 bases and the J gene lost 12 bases, with 13 bases spanning the gap. The CDR3 loop spans 12 amino acids.

The CDR3 reads CASSGRQGSNTEAFF. DNA of the CDR3: TGCGCCAGCAGCGGTAGACAGGGTTCGAACACTGAAGCTTTCTTT. The chain recombines TRBV5-1 with TRBJ1-1; TRBD1 aligns across 7 bases. The junction had 7 bases not matched to a gene; V was cut back by 4 bases and J by 1 base. This CDR3 is 15 amino acids long. Germline V gene data show CDR1 as SGHRS and CDR2 as YFSETQ.

The V gene is TRBV7-9, the J gene TRBJ2-1, with D possibly matching TRBD1 (7 bases). Deletions cut 5 bases from V and 4 bases from J, with 15 bases between. CDR3 length: 15 residues. Germline CDR1 is SEHNR and CDR2 is FQNEAQ (reference sequence). The CDR3 here is CASSPAGQKYNEQFF. The CDR3 bases are TGTGCCAGCAGCCCGGCGGGACAGAAATACAATGAGCAGTTCTTC.

In this sample, this clonotype turned up a few times. This sequence joins TRBV29-1 and TRBJ1-2; 8 bases map to TRBD1. CDR1 is SQVTM and CDR2 is ANQGSEA in the germline V gene. The CDR3 is made up of 14 amino acids. The junction had 9 bases not matched to a gene; V was cut back by 4 bases and J by 5 bases. CDR3 protein: CSVVPRQGYYGYTF. CDR3 coding DNA: TGCAGCGTTGTCCCAAGACAGGGGTATTATGGCTACACCTTC.

This clonotype was seen more than once but under ten times. The chain couples TRBV7-9 to TRBJ2-3, with 11 nucleotides matching TRBD1. The CDR3 is 15 residues long. J lost 5 bases, V lost 5 bases, and 6 bases had no gene match. CDR1 SEHNR and CDR2 FQNEAQ come from the germline V gene (reference sequence). The CDR3 DNA sequence: TGTGCCAGCAGCCCCGGGACAGGGGGTGTAGATACGCAGTATTTT. Protein product: CASSPGTGGVDTQYF.

The CDR3 loop is CAISELEGGQNTEAFF. The CDR3 DNA is TGTGCCATCAGTGAGTTGGAAGGGGGGCAAAACACTGAAGCTTTCTTT. The chain carries TRBV10-3 and TRBJ1-1; D perhaps matches TRBD1 (6 bases). CDR3 length: 16 residues. CDR1 and CDR2 from the germline V gene are ENHRY and SYGVKD. The germline V and J ends were trimmed by 1 base and 2 bases, with 14 bases remaining between them.

This clonotype appeared a few times. The chain uses TRBV20-1 and TRBJ2-5; 9 nucleotides match TRBD2. CDR1 DFQATT and CDR2 SNEGSKA come from the germline V gene (reference sequence). The J segment lost 1 base and the V segment lost 5 bases, leaving 5 bases of the junction unmatched. CDR3 length: 14 residues. The CDR3, as DNA: TGCAGTGCTGGCGGGGGGGCCTCCCAAGAGACCCAGTACTTC. This encodes CSAGGGASQETQYF.

As regards this clonotype: A junction boundary mismatches the germline segment, possibly from a read error. The chain is built from TRBV29-1 and TRBJ1-2; TRBD1 matches at 10 bases. The V gene's germline CDR1 is SQVTM and CDR2 ANQGSEA. The CDR3 extends over 14 amino acids. The CDR3 sequence is CSVDPTGGRYSYTF. DNA of the CDR3: TGCAGCGTTGATCCGACAGGGGGCCGCTATAGCTACACCTTC.

Only a few counts were recorded for this clonotype. The chain joins TRBV20-1 to TRBJ1-6, with D maybe TRBD1 (5 bases). This CDR3 region has 13 residues. The V end lost 3 bases, the J end lost 8 bases, and 11 bases lay between the germline ends. The V gene's germline CDR1 is DFQATT and CDR2 SNEGSKA (reference sequence). CDR3 DNA sequence: TGCAGTGCTAGTATGGGGGATCATTCACCCCTCCACTTT. Its protein is CSASMGDHSPLHF.

This chain uses TRBV6-5 with TRBJ2-7; TRBD2 might be the D (5 bases). Germline CDR1 and CDR2: MNHEY and SVGAGI. This CDR3 region has 13 residues. The ends were cut back, 6 bases at V and 7 bases at J, with 16 bases in the middle. CDR3 region: CASSPGLALEQYF. As DNA, the CDR3 is TGTGCCAGCAGCCCCGGACTTGCCTTGGAGCAGTACTTC.

This clonotype was detected only a few times. This chain joins TRBV6-6 and TRBJ2-3, with TRBD2 matching 8 bases. This CDR3 region has 16 residues. V was pared by 0 bases and J by 7 bases, with 9 bases of the junction left unmatched. Germline lookup yields CDR1 MNHNY and CDR2 SVGAGI (reference sequence). The CDR3 sequence: CASSYSSSGARYTQYF. Here the CDR3 DNA reads TGTGCCAGCAGTTACTCGAGTAGCGGGGCCAGATATACGCAGTATTTT.

The J gene is TRBJ2-1, the V gene TRBV6-2 or TRBV6-3, with D possibly matching TRBD1 (5 bases). The germline V and J ends were trimmed by 2 bases and 7 bases, with 24 bases remaining between them. Germline loops: CDR1 MNHEY, CDR2 SVGEGT. This CDR3 spans 18 amino acids. CDR3 protein: CASSYVWGKDSYKNEQFF. CDR3 nucleotides: TGTGCCAGCAGTTACGTATGGGGAAAAGACAGTTATAAGAATGAGCAGTTCTTC.

V is TRBV20-1 and J is TRBJ1-2; D gene unclear. CDR1 is DFQATT and CDR2 is SNEGSKA in the germline V gene (reference sequence). With 0 bases removed from V and 4 bases from J, the gap between germline ends came to 18 bases. This CDR3 spans 16 amino acids. The CDR3 nucleotides read TGCAGTGCTAGAGAGCCGGGGATCCGCAACTGCTATGGCTACACCTTC. Its protein product is CSAREPGIRNCYGYTF.

The rearrangement uses TRBV20-1 and TRBJ2-3; D is uncertain. This CDR3 comprises 14 residues. V dropped 3 bases and J dropped 0 bases, with 10 bases sitting between them. CDR1 is DFQATT, CDR2 SNEGSKA, per germline (reference sequence). The CDR3 protein is CSARIFHSTDTQYF. Here the CDR3 DNA reads TGCAGTGCTAGGATTTTTCACAGCACAGATACGCAGTATTTT.

The chain couples TRBV4-3 to TRBJ2-7, with D hard to call. Germline-derived CDR1 and CDR2 are LGHNA and YSLEER. Trimming pared 1 base from V and 1 base from J, leaving 11 bases between. The CDR3 is 15 residues long. CDR3 residues: CASSQGATKSYEQYF. In DNA, the CDR3 is TGCGCCAGCAGCCAAGGCGCTACAAAATCCTACGAGCAGTACTTC.

In regard to this clonotype: A much bigger clone sits one base away, suggesting this may be a read error. The genes are TRBV18 and TRBJ2-5; D ambiguous. The closer fit of TRBJ2-7 to the DNA end suggests the J call may be wrong. The length of the CDR3 is 12 residues. The germline CDR1 and CDR2 sequences are KGHSH and LQKENI. This chain's CDR3 is CASSRETYEQYF. The CDR3 DNA follows: TGTGCCAGCTCACGAGAGACCTACGAGCAGTACTTC.

This clonotype was seen a handful of times. This chain links TRBV6-2 or TRBV6-3 with TRBJ2-1; unclear D gene. V was shortened by 0 bases and J by 10 bases, with 7 bases between the two germline ends. The CDR3 is 12 amino acids. Germline CDR1 is MNHEY and CDR2 is SVGEGT. CDR3 DNA: TGTGCCAGCAGTTACTCGTTCCTAGAGCAGTTCTTC. Translating gives CASSYSFLEQFF.

The chain employs TRBV4-1 and TRBJ2-1; the D gene is possibly TRBD1 (7 bases). The V end lost 5 bases, the J end lost 9 bases, and 26 bases lay between the germline ends. This CDR3 has 17 residues. CDR1 is MGHRA and CDR2 is YSYEKL in the germline V gene. The CDR3 spells CASSNTPLQGRGVEQFF. The DNA of the CDR3 is TGCGCCAGCAGCAACACCCCTCTACAGGGGCGGGGTGTTGAGCAGTTCTTC.

This clonotype has a handful of counts. The chain joins TRBV7-2 to TRBJ2-7, with D possibly TRBD1 on 6 matching bases. The germline V and J ends were trimmed by 5 bases and 8 bases, with 25 bases remaining between them. There are 16 residues in the CDR3. CDR1 SGHTA and CDR2 FQGNSA come from the germline V gene. This CDR3 reads CASSTKRQAALRQQYF. Here the CDR3 DNA reads TGTGCCAGCAGCACTAAACGACAGGCGGCCCTACGACAGCAGTACTTC.

CDR3 sequence reads: CASRRTTGDNTEAFF. Written as DNA, the CDR3 is TGTGCCAGCAGGCGTACCACAGGGGACAACACTGAAGCTTTCTTT. The V gene is TRBV2, the J gene TRBJ1-1; 7 bases align to TRBD1. Germline CDR1 SNHLY, CDR2 FYNNEI. The CDR3 has 15 amino acids. The V segment lost 6 bases and the J segment 2 bases; nucleotides outside the gene matches: 9.

Ten or more counts support this clonotype. This sequence joins TRBV29-1 and TRBJ2-3; D is possibly TRBD2 (6 bases). V was cut by 1 base and J by 3 bases, with 8 bases left in between. The CDR3 runs 13 residues. The germline V gene has CDR1 SQVTM and CDR2 ANQGSEA. CDR3 in amino acids: CSVEGRETDTQYF. In DNA form, the CDR3 reads TGCAGCGTTGAAGGGAGGGAGACAGATACGCAGTATTTT.

This clonotype was counted many times. The V call is TRBV7-9, the J call TRBJ2-7, with D possibly being TRBD1 or TRBD2 (5 bases each). The CDR3 covers 12 residues. Per the germline V gene, CDR1 is SEHNR and CDR2 is FQNEAQ (reference sequence). The V end was cut by 5 bases, the J end by 7 bases, with 12 bases between. CDR3 nucleotides: TGTGCCAGCAGCCAGGGACCCTGGGAGCAGTACTTC. Translated, it gives CASSQGPWEQYF.

This clonotype was counted a few times. The chain couples TRBV28 to TRBJ2-3; 7 bases line up with TRBD1. Germline trimming cut 7 bases from V and 2 bases from J; bases unmatched to any gene: 6. The CDR3 spans 14 residues. Germline CDR1 MDHEN, CDR2 SYDVKM. The CDR3 region has the DNA TGTGCCAGCAAGGGGGCTAGTTACACAGATACGCAGTATTTT. Its translation: CASKGASYTDTQYF.

Here the CDR3 DNA reads TGCAGTGCTAGTCCCCGTAGCTTGACCTCCTATAATTCACCCCTCCACTTT. It codes for CSASPRSLTSYNSPLHF. The chain recombines TRBV20-1 with TRBJ1-6; the D is unclear. V was shortened by 3 bases and J by 0 bases, with 15 bases between the two germline ends. The CDR3 loop spans 17 amino acids. Per the germline V gene, CDR1 is DFQATT and CDR2 is SNEGSKA (reference sequence).